These 22 T cell receptor beta chains share one sample of origin, sequenced in a study of beta chain features in type 1 diabetes. The sequenced template was cDNA made from the entire isolated RNA. The table came from immunoSEQ multiplex PCR; TCRdb's copy has only in-frame clones and leaves some out. The data show almost 350,000 clones, less than 10% seen once. The source material was central memory CD4+ T cells from blood. The receptors originated from a young woman in good health.

The chain has TRBV4-3 and TRBJ2-1; weak D call: TRBD2 (5 bases). The CDR3 has 16 amino acids. Germline V lookup: CDR1 LGHNA, CDR2 YSLEER. Trimming shortened V by 5 bases and J by 0 bases, and 14 bases separated the two germline ends. This CDR3 reads CASSKSMGSSYNEQFF. DNA for the CDR3: TGCGCCAGCAGCAAGTCGATGGGGAGCTCCTACAATGAGCAGTTCTTC.

The chain is built from TRBV7-2 and TRBJ2-2; 9 bases map to TRBD2. V gave up 5 bases and J gave up 3 bases; unmatched junction bases: 4. This CDR3 comprises 15 residues. Germline CDR1 and CDR2: SGHTA and FQGNSA. CDR3 protein: CASSPRLADTGELFF. CDR3 coding DNA: TGTGCCAGCAGCCCCCGACTAGCGGACACCGGGGAGCTGTTTTTT. The whole variable domain, remainder taken from reference TRBV7-2 and TRBJ2-2, is GAGVSQSPSNKVTEKGKDVELRCDPISGHTALYWYRQSLGQGLEFLIYFQGNSAPDKSGLPSDRFSAERTGGSVSTLTIQRTQQEDSAVYLCASSPRLADTGELFFGEGSRLTVL.

In its sample, this clone was seen a few times. The V and J genes are TRBV7-9 and TRBJ1-2; TRBD1 matches 7 bases. The CDR3 is 16 residues long. Germline lookup yields CDR1 SEHNR and CDR2 FQNEAQ (reference sequence). Losses at the gene ends were 5 bases for V and 0 bases for J; bases not matched to a gene: 9. The CDR3 nucleotides are TGTGCCAGCAGCGAAAGGAACAGGGGCGCTAACTATGGCTACACCTTC. Translating it yields CASSERNRGANYGYTF.

This clone was observed a few times. The chain is built from TRBV5-1 and TRBJ2-7; D is undetermined. This CDR3 has 16 amino acids. Trimming pared 0 bases from V and 3 bases from J, leaving 16 bases between. Looked up from germline, CDR1 is SGHRS and CDR2 is YFSETQ. In DNA, the CDR3 is TGCGCCAGCAGCTTGGGCCGCTGGTCAGATAACTACGAGCAGTACTTC. This encodes CASSLGRWSDNYEQYF. Drawing the rest from reference TRBV5-1 and TRBJ2-7, the complete variable domain is KAGVTQTPRYLIKTRGQQVTLSCSPISGHRSVSWYQQTPGQGLQFLFEYFSETQRNKGNFPGRFSGRQFSNSRSEMNVSTLELGDSALYLCASSLGRWSDNYEQYFGPGTRLTVT.

This clone was counted a few times. This rearrangement joins TRBV7-2 to TRBJ2-5; 8 bases are a match to TRBD2. This CDR3 is built from 14 residues. Germline V lookup: CDR1 SGHTA, CDR2 FQGNSA. With 4 bases clipped from V and 5 bases from J, the junction kept 6 bases outside the gene matches. The CDR3 is CASSSSGLRETQYF. CDR3 in DNA: TGTGCCAGCAGCTCTAGCGGGTTAAGGGAGACCCAGTACTTC.

The rearrangement uses TRBV4-3 and TRBJ1-3, with D hard to call. Looked up from germline, CDR1 is LGHNA and CDR2 is YSLEER. The CDR3 loop spans 13 amino acids. V lost 3 bases to trimming and J lost 0 bases, with 3 bases between them. The CDR3: CASSQISGNTIYF. As DNA, the CDR3 is TGCGCCAGCAGCCAGATCTCTGGAAACACCATATATTTT.

The V gene is TRBV9, the J gene TRBJ2-7, with D maybe TRBD1 (6 bases). The CDR3 runs 14 residues. The ends were cut back, 4 bases at V and 1 base at J, with 12 bases in the middle. Germline CDR1 SGDLS, CDR2 YYNGEE. The CDR3 sequence: CASSPTDRSYEQYF. In DNA form, the CDR3 reads TGTGCCAGCAGCCCCACGGACAGATCCTACGAGCAGTACTTC.

This clone was counted only a few times. Other nucleotide sequences from this sample produce the same CDR3. The V gene is TRBV28, the J gene TRBJ2-3; no firm D call. Trimming pared 5 bases from V and 0 bases from J, leaving 9 bases between. The germline CDR1 and CDR2 sequences are MDHEN and SYDVKM. The CDR3 sequence is 14 residues long. The CDR3, as DNA: TGTGCCAGCAGTCTGGGCCGCAGCACAGATACGCAGTATTTT. Its protein is CASSLGRSTDTQYF.

Only a few counts were recorded for this clone. This sequence joins TRBV2 and TRBJ2-1, with a weak D call TRBD2 (5 bases). This CDR3 comprises 12 residues. CDR1 and CDR2 from the germline V gene are SNHLY and FYNNEI. The V gene lost 6 bases and the J gene lost 6 bases, with 9 bases spanning the gap. CDR3 protein: CASRGDVNEQFF. The CDR3 bases are TGTGCCAGCAGGGGAGACGTCAATGAGCAGTTCTTC. The full variable domain, with the rest looked up from reference TRBV2 and TRBJ2-1, is EPEVTQTPSHQVTQMGQEVILRCVPISNHLYFYWYRQILGQKVEFLVSFYNNEISEKSEIFDDQFSVERPDGSNFTLKIRSTKLEDSAMYFCASRGDVNEQFFGPGTRLTVL.

The V and J genes are TRBV28 and TRBJ1-2; the match to TRBD1 covers 10 bases. Germline loops: CDR1 MDHEN, CDR2 SYDVKM. The CDR3 contains 15 residues. The junction had 5 bases not matched to a gene; V was cut back by 4 bases and J by 3 bases. The CDR3 nucleotides are TGTGCCAGCAGTTCACTCGGGACAGGGGACTATGGCTACACCTTC. Its protein product is CASSSLGTGDYGYTF.

The chain joins TRBV28 to TRBJ1-1; D may be TRBD1 (6 bases). The CDR3 extends over 15 amino acids. Looked up from germline, CDR1 is MDHEN and CDR2 is SYDVKM. Trimming left V 5 bases short and J 4 bases short, with 17 bases between. CDR3 in DNA: TGTGCCAGCAGTCCCTCCCTGGGGGGCGGCACTGAAGCTTTCTTT. It yields the protein CASSPSLGGGTEAFF.

The sample holds a few counts of this clone. The J gene is TRBJ2-1, the V gene TRBV5-1; TRBD1 matches 8 bases. The CDR3 has 15 amino acids. Unmatched junction bases numbered 3, after V lost 4 bases and J lost 0 bases. Germline V gene data show CDR1 as SGHRS and CDR2 as YFSETQ. CDR3 DNA sequence: TGCGCCAGCAGCCCCGGGACAGGCTCCTACAATGAGCAGTTCTTC. This gives the protein CASSPGTGSYNEQFF. Combining the CDR3 with reference TRBV5-1 and TRBJ2-1 gives the whole variable domain KAGVTQTPRYLIKTRGQQVTLSCSPISGHRSVSWYQQTPGQGLQFLFEYFSETQRNKGNFPGRFSGRQFSNSRSEMNVSTLELGDSALYLCASSPGTGSYNEQFFGPGTRLTVL.

This sequence joins TRBV5-1 and TRBJ2-2; either TRBD1 or TRBD2 may fit D (5 bases each). V was pared by 0 bases and J by 9 bases, with 15 bases between. The CDR3 totals 15 residues. Germline CDR1 SGHRS, CDR2 YFSETQ. This CDR3 is CASSLEGTLPRELFF. The CDR3 coding sequence is TGCGCCAGCAGCTTGGAGGGGACCCTTCCCCGGGAGCTGTTTTTT.

The J gene is TRBJ2-7, the V gene TRBV6-5; TRBD1 agrees at 10 bases. This CDR3 contains 15 residues. V dropped 5 bases and J dropped 3; count of bases not matched to a gene: 7. From germline, CDR1 is MNHEY and CDR2 SVGAGI. The CDR3 region has the DNA TGTGCCAGCAGTAAAACGGGACAGGGGAACTACGAGCAGTACTTC. It encodes CASSKTGQGNYEQYF.

The chain employs TRBV28 and TRBJ2-6, with D hard to call. The CDR3 contains 16 residues. With 4 bases removed from V and 1 base from J, the gap between germline ends came to 11 bases. Germline V CDR1 and CDR2: MDHEN, SYDVKM. CDR3 sequence (DNA): TGTGCCAGCAGTTCCCCGAACCCTTCTGGGGCCAACGTCCTGACTTTC. This translates into CASSSPNPSGANVLTF. Together with reference TRBV28 and TRBJ2-6, the CDR3 gives the full variable domain: DVKVTQSSRYLVKRTGEKVFLECVQDMDHENMFWYRQDPGLGLRLIYFSYDVKMKEKGDIPEGYSVSREKKERFSLILESASTNQTSMYLCASSSPNPSGANVLTFGAGSRLTVL.

V is TRBV4-1 and J is TRBJ1-3; D not resolved. Germline V gene data show CDR1 as MGHRA and CDR2 as YSYEKL. There are 13 residues in the CDR3. The V end lost 0 bases, the J end lost 4 bases, and 4 bases lay between the germline ends. CDR3 DNA: TGCGCCAGCAGCCAAGAAAGCGGAAACACCATATATTTT. Amino acid sequence: CASSQESGNTIYF.

This clone was seen a handful of times. The chain couples TRBV29-1 to TRBJ2-7; D remains ambiguous. V lost 5 bases and J 1 base, leaving 15 bases between the germline ends. The length of the CDR3 is 14 residues. Germline CDR1 reads SQVTM; CDR2 reads ANQGSEA. The chain's CDR3 is CSVLKGYPSYEQYF. The CDR3 bases are TGCAGCGTTCTAAAGGGATACCCTTCCTACGAGCAGTACTTC.

This sequence joins TRBV18 and TRBJ2-5; 9 bases fit TRBD2. Unmatched junction bases numbered 2, after V lost 3 bases and J lost 3 bases. Germline-derived CDR1 and CDR2 are KGHSH and LQKENI. The CDR3 extends over 14 amino acids. The CDR3 region is CASSPGLAKETQYF. CDR3 nucleotides: TGTGCCAGCTCACCGGGACTAGCCAAAGAGACCCAGTACTTC.

This chain uses TRBV9 with TRBJ2-1; perhaps TRBD2 as D (6 bases). Trimming took off 0 bases at V and 8 bases at J, with 18 bases between the two ends. The CDR3 runs 16 residues. Germline values: CDR1 SGDLS, CDR2 YYNGEE. The DNA of the CDR3 is TGTGCCAGCAGCGTAGCCCCCGTCGGGGTAGCGGATGAGCAGTTCTTC. It encodes CASSVAPVGVADEQFF.

This clone was seen a few times. The chain recombines TRBV15 with TRBJ1-1, with a tentative D call TRBD1 (5 bases). This CDR3 is 15 amino acids long. V was cut by 0 bases and J by 4 bases, with 12 bases left in between. Per germline, CDR1 LNHNV and CDR2 YYDKDF (reference sequence). CDR3 residues: CATSRDGGAGTEAFF. CDR3 in DNA: TGTGCCACCAGCAGAGATGGGGGTGCGGGCACTGAAGCTTTCTTT.

This clone was seen only a few times. CDR3 coding DNA: TGCGCCAGCAGCCCGCCCGACAGGGATTGGCAGCCCCAGCATTTT. It encodes CASSPPDRDWQPQHF. This chain connects TRBV23-1 to TRBJ1-5, with 7 bases that match TRBD1. TRBV23-1 is classed as an ORF, of uncertain function. V lost 6 bases and J lost 7; bases outside the gene matches: 12. The CDR3 is 15 residues long.

This clone was seen repeatedly, ten times or more. The gene calls are TRBV29-1 and TRBJ1-2; D is unresolved. The ends were cut back, 4 bases at V and 6 bases at J, with 12 bases in the middle. CDR3 length: 12 residues. Germline lookup yields CDR1 SQVTM and CDR2 ANQGSEA. CDR3 residues: CSVGASGDGYTF. DNA of the CDR3: TGCAGCGTTGGAGCAAGTGGGGATGGCTACACCTTC.